The 5 T cell receptor beta chains below all came from one sample that was sequenced in a study of neoadjuvant anti-PD-1 for oral cavity cancer (dated by TCRdb to the early 2020s). The sample's time point, from its label and the paper: after neoadjuvant nivolumab, at surgical resection. Libraries were prepared through the immunoSEQ multiplex PCR assay. The table was pulled from immuneACCESS by TCRdb, which kept in-frame rearrangements only. Such tables lose some clones; where checked, under half of the loss comes from unresolved V genes, and the rest has no known cause. The table for this sample lists 73,000 or so clones; about 85% of them were counted only once. 3% to 3.5% of the sample goes to the ten largest clones. Specimen: PBMCs, collected after nivolumab (anti-PD-1) treatment. These receptors came from a person aged 40-85 years with oral cavity squamous cell carcinoma.

The chain has TRBV4-1 and TRBJ2-3; 10 bases match TRBD2. Germline CDR1 is MGHRA and CDR2 is YSYEKL. This CDR3 is built from 19 residues. V dropped 0 bases and J dropped 0; count of bases not matched to a gene: 9. This chain's CDR3 is CASSQDSPAGGISTDTQYF. CDR3 sequence (DNA): TGCGCCAGCAGCCAAGATTCGCCAGCGGGAGGGATAAGCACAGATACGCAGTATTTT.

The chain links TRBV19 to TRBJ1-5; D uncertain. The CDR3 is 14 amino acids. CDR1 is LNHDA and CDR2 is SQIVND in the germline V gene (reference sequence). Between the trimmed V and J ends, which lost 3 bases and 0 bases, there was a span of 6 bases. The CDR3 loop reads CASSMGFSNQPQHF. CDR3 DNA sequence: TGTGCCAGTAGTATGGGGTTTAGCAATCAGCCCCAGCATTTT.

The rearrangement joins TRBV19 to TRBJ2-1; 10 bases are a match to TRBD1. Germline CDR1 and CDR2: LNHDA and SQIVND (reference sequence). Germline trimming cut 7 bases from V and 7 bases from J; bases unmatched to any gene: 7. The CDR3 loop spans 14 amino acids. DNA for the CDR3: TGTGCCAGTACGGCGACAGGGGGCCGGAATGAGCAGTTCTTC. It specifies CASTATGGRNEQFF.

V is TRBV7-8 and J is TRBJ2-7, with 7 positions matching TRBD2. V trimming: 1 base; J trimming: 5 bases; junction bases outside the gene matches: 5. This CDR3 comprises 14 residues. Germline CDR1 SGHVS, CDR2 FQNEAQ. CDR3 sequence reads: CASSLGAGSHEQYF. The CDR3 DNA reads as TGTGCCAGCAGCTTAGGAGCGGGAAGCCACGAGCAGTACTTC.

The chain combines TRBV11-1 with TRBJ2-1, with 11 positions matching TRBD2. Germline-derived CDR1 and CDR2 are SGHAT and FQDESV (reference sequence). CDR3 size: 15 residues. V lost 7 bases to trimming and J lost 5 bases; unmatched junction nucleotides: 7. The CDR3 loop reads CASNSLAGGHNEQFF. The CDR3 DNA sequence: TGTGCCAGCAACTCCCTAGCGGGAGGCCACAATGAGCAGTTCTTC.